The 17 T cell receptor beta chains below come from one sample, sequenced in a study of blood T cell repertoires in COVID-19. TCRdb keeps only in-frame clones here, not all; method: immunoSEQ multiplex PCR. The sample lists tens of thousands of clones; around 87% were seen once. The sequencing input was peripheral blood. The receptors were sampled from a woman aged 80 or older with active or convalescent COVID-19.

V and J are TRBV6-5 and TRBJ1-5, with D unclear. The CDR3 runs to 13 residues. V dropped 10 bases and J dropped 7 bases, with 17 bases sitting between them. CDR1 is MNHEY, CDR2 SVGAGI, per germline. The CDR3 spells CATSGGRDQPQHF. CDR3 DNA: TGTGCCACCTCGGGAGGGAGAGACCAGCCCCAGCATTTT.

CDR3 region: CASSTWPNQPQHF. The CDR3 DNA reads as TGTGCCAGCTCCACGTGGCCCAATCAGCCCCAGCATTTT. The chain combines TRBV7-2 with TRBJ1-5; D is undetermined. This CDR3 has 13 residues. V was clipped by 8 bases and J by 3 bases, with 11 bases between them. Germline CDR1 SGHTA, CDR2 FQGNSA.

V usage is TRBV18 and J usage is TRBJ2-2, with 12 bases lining up with TRBD2. The trim removed 2 bases at V and 3 bases at J, leaving 4 bases unmatched. This CDR3 has 17 residues. The germline CDR1 and CDR2 sequences are KGHSH and LQKENI. CDR3 coding DNA: TGTGCCAGCTCACCATCCGGGACTAGCGGGTACACCGGGGAGCTGTTTTTT. Its protein product is CASSPSGTSGYTGELFF.

The V gene is TRBV28, the J gene TRBJ2-7; 7 nucleotides match TRBD2. The germline V gene encodes CDR1 MDHEN and CDR2 SYDVKM. Germline trimming cut 5 bases from V and 6 bases from J; bases unmatched to any gene: 4. The CDR3 contains 12 residues. The CDR3, as DNA: TGTGCCAGCAGTGTGAGACTAGCCGAGCAGTACTTC. Translating it yields CASSVRLAEQYF. Drawing the rest from reference TRBV28 and TRBJ2-7, the complete variable domain is DVKVTQSSRYLVKRTGEKVFLECVQDMDHENMFWYRQDPGLGLRLIYFSYDVKMKEKGDIPEGYSVSREKKERFSLILESASTNQTSMYLCASSVRLAEQYFGPGTRLTVT.

This chain links TRBV7-2 with TRBJ2-3; D unresolved. V gave up 1 base and J gave up 3 bases, with 5 bases separating them. The CDR3 length is 13 residues. Germline loops: CDR1 SGHTA, CDR2 FQGNSA. This chain's CDR3 is CASSLGQTDTQYF. The CDR3 DNA follows: TGTGCCAGCAGCTTAGGTCAGACAGATACGCAGTATTTT.

The chain combines TRBV7-2 with TRBJ2-7; D possibly corresponds to TRBD1 (6 bases). This CDR3 has 12 amino acids. Trimming removed 6 bases from V and 4 bases from J, with 10 bases in between. From germline, CDR1 is SGHTA and CDR2 FQGNSA. CDR3 sequence (DNA): TGTGCCAGCAGTAGGGGGAATTACGAGCAGTACTTC. It specifies CASSRGNYEQYF. Supplemented by reference TRBV7-2 and TRBJ2-7, the full variable domain reads GAGVSQSPSNKVTEKGKDVELRCDPISGHTALYWYRQSLGQGLEFLIYFQGNSAPDKSGLPSDRFSAERTGGSVSTLTIQRTQQEDSAVYLCASSRGNYEQYFGPGTRLTVT.

This rearrangement joins TRBV19 to TRBJ2-4, with 8 positions matching TRBD1. Per germline, CDR1 LNHDA and CDR2 SQIVND (reference sequence). The CDR3 has 15 residues. The junction had 11 bases not matched to a gene; V was cut back by 4 bases and J by 9 bases. The CDR3 nucleotides read TGTGCCAGTAGTACCGCGGACAGGGCCTTAGGCATTCAGTACTTC. This gives the protein CASSTADRALGIQYF.

The chain uses TRBV7-2 and TRBJ1-2; TRBD1 matches at 11 bases. CDR1 and CDR2 from the germline V gene are SGHTA and FQGNSA. V shed 6 bases and J 7 bases; nucleotides not matched to a gene: 10. CDR3 length: 15 residues. CDR3 residues: CASSSTWTGGVGYTF. The CDR3 coding sequence is TGTGCCAGCAGTTCTACGTGGACAGGGGGCGTTGGCTACACCTTC.

The chain employs TRBV30 and TRBJ1-6; 7 nucleotides line up with TRBD1. With V trimmed by 4 bases and J by 10 bases, 13 bases remained unmatched. This CDR3 is 15 amino acids long. Germline V CDR1 and CDR2: GTSNPN, SVGIG (reference sequence). CDR3 sequence reads: CAWNVGGAIWSPLHF. CDR3 coding DNA: TGTGCCTGGAATGTAGGGGGCGCTATTTGGTCACCCCTCCACTTT.

The CDR3 coding sequence is TGTGCCAGTAGTTCCGAAGGGGGCCCTTTAGTCTATGGCTACACCTTC. Protein product: CASSSEGGPLVYGYTF. The chain combines TRBV19 with TRBJ1-2, with 7 bases that match TRBD1. Germline CDR1 LNHDA, CDR2 SQIVND (reference sequence). The CDR3 length is 16 residues. Trimming at V came to 5 bases and at J to 4 bases, leaving 13 bases not matched to a gene.

The CDR3 loop reads CASSYLGLPNQPQHF. The CDR3 DNA is TGTGCCAGCAGTTACCTGGGGCTACCCAATCAGCCCCAGCATTTT. V and J are TRBV6-5 and TRBJ1-5; tentative D call: TRBD1 (5 bases). Germline CDR1 and CDR2: MNHEY and SVGAGI. The CDR3 is 15 amino acids. Between the trimmed V and J ends, which lost 2 bases and 3 bases, there was a span of 11 bases.

The rearrangement uses TRBV9 and TRBJ1-2, with TRBD1 identical over 11 bases. Trimming cost V 6 bases and J 8 bases; bases outside gene matches: 6. The CDR3 is 13 residues long. Germline V CDR1 and CDR2: SGDLS, YYNGEE. In DNA form, the CDR3 reads TGTGCCAGCACCGGACAGGGGGCAATCGGCTACACCTTC. Translating gives CASTGQGAIGYTF.

This clone occurred once. The V call is TRBV6-4, the J call TRBJ1-2, with 7 positions matching TRBD1. V was pared by 10 bases and J by 5 bases, with 10 bases of the junction left unmatched. The germline V gene has CDR1 MRHNA and CDR2 SNTAGT. The CDR3 extends over 13 amino acids. The CDR3, as DNA: TGTGCCAACCTCAGGGGGGTGGAATATGGCTACACCTTC. Residues: CANLRGVEYGYTF.

The chain is built from TRBV7-6 and TRBJ1-4, with 8 bases lining up with TRBD1. Trimming at V came to 5 bases and at J to 3 bases, leaving 5 bases not matched to a gene. The CDR3 is 15 residues long. CDR1 and CDR2 (germline): SGHVS, FNYEAQ. CDR3 protein: CASSNPTGANEKLFF. The CDR3 DNA follows: TGTGCCAGCAGCAACCCGACAGGGGCTAATGAAAAACTGTTTTTT. Using reference TRBV7-6 and TRBJ1-4 for the parts outside the CDR3, the full variable domain is GAGVSQSPRYKVTKRGQDVALRCDPISGHVSLYWYRQALGQGPEFLTYFNYEAQQDKSGLPNDRFSAERPEGSISTLTIQRTEQRDSAMYRCASSNPTGANEKLFFGSGTQLSVL.

The CDR3 reads CASSLGQGLQVGGYTF. In DNA, the CDR3 is TGTGCCAGCAGTTTAGGACAGGGGCTGCAGGTTGGGGGCTACACCTTC. The rearrangement links TRBV6-5 to TRBJ1-2; TRBD1 matches at 9 bases. V shed 4 bases and J 8 bases; nucleotides not matched to a gene: 14. This CDR3 has 16 residues. Germline V gene sequence: CDR1 MNHEY, CDR2 SVGAGI.

The chain combines TRBV30 with TRBJ2-2; TRBD2 is a possible D gene (5 bases). Germline-derived CDR1 and CDR2 are GTSNPN and SVGIG (reference sequence). V was shortened by 2 bases and J by 6 bases, with 7 bases between the two germline ends. The CDR3 loop spans 12 amino acids. The CDR3, as DNA: TGTGCCTGGAGTCGCGGGCCCGGGGAGCTGTTTTTT. Translated, it gives CAWSRGPGELFF.

V usage is TRBV9 and J usage is TRBJ2-5; D perhaps matches TRBD2 (6 bases). The CDR3 totals 13 residues. Germline V gene lookup returns CDR1 SGDLS and CDR2 YYNGEE. The ends were cut back, 4 bases at V and 5 bases at J, with 12 bases in the middle. CDR3 protein: CASSIGGWETQYF. The CDR3 DNA reads TGTGCCAGCAGCATTGGGGGGTGGGAGACCCAGTACTTC.